This T cell receptor beta chain is drawn from a study of T cells in localized non-small cell lung cancer. CDR3 length: 11 amino acids. Deletions cut 5 bases from V and 1 base from J, with 2 bases between. The germline gives CDR1 SEHNR, CDR2 FQNEAQ (reference sequence). Sequencing was performed with immunoSEQ multiplex PCR; in TCRdb, only in-frame clones are kept and a portion is missing. Among roughly 67,000 clones listed, just under 85% were seen once. The clonotype originates from a female donor over 55 with stage I lung adenocarcinoma. This specimen consisted of peripheral blood, obtained before any cancer treatment. The chain employs TRBV7-9 and TRBJ2-5; D is uncertain. The CDR3 DNA reads as TGTGCCAGCAGCATCCAAGAGACCCAGTACTTC. Amino acids: CASSIQETQYF.